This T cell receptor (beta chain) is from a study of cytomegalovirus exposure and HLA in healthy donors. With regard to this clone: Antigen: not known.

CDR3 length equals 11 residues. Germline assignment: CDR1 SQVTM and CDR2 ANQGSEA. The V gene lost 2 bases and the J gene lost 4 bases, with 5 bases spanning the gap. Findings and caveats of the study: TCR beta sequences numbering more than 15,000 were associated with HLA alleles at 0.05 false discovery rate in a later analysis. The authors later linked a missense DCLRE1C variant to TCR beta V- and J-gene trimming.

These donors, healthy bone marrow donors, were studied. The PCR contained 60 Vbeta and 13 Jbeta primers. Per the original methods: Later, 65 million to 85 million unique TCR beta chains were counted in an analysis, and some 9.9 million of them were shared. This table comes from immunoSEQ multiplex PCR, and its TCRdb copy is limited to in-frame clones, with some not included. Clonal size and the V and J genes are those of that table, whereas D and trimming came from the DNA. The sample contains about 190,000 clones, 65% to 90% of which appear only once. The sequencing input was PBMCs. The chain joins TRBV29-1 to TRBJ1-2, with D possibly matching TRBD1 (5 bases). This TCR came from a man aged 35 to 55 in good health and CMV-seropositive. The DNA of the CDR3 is TGCAGCGTTGAACAGGGCTATGGCTACACCTTC. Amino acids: CSVEQGYGYTF.